This T cell receptor (beta chain) is from a study of cytomegalovirus exposure and HLA in healthy donors (dated by TCRdb to between 2016 and 2019). Context from the whole study: An earlier analysis of approximately 640 of the donors reported about 250 Gb of sequence data and around 120 million unique TCR beta sequences from 150 million to 200 million T cells. In an earlier analysis of a few hundred of the donors, high-throughput TCR beta sequencing was used to judge whether each TCR beta V gene segment behaved as functional or pseudogenic. A later analysis re-examined previously published TCR beta repertoires from roughly 720 donors and added high-resolution HLA genotyping to investigate patterns of TCR occurrence. The study used immunosequencing to profile the T cell repertoires of several hundred subjects and linked those repertoires to cytomegalovirus serostatus. Rather than using new phenotypic data, the later analysis identified candidate immune exposures from TCR beta sequences and from how often those sequences occurred across donors. A later genetic analysis used genome-wide SNP genotypes for about 60% of the roughly 700 donors, treating that subset as a discovery cohort. Donor age, sex, ethnicity and CMV serostatus were compiled together with the repertoire data. All discovery cohort repertoires had been generated on a single sequencing platform. Across approximately 420 genotyped donors of the cohort, an average of about 240,000 unique TCR beta nucleotide sequences per donor were sequenced, and about a sixth of those sequences were non-productive. An early release that covered 500 to 800 HLA-typed donors contained approximately 300 gigabases of sequencing data and 65 million to 100 million unique TCR sequences. Roughly five DR-DQ haplotypes were handled as single units for association and clustering because linkage in the cohort was strong. Among the roughly 390 genotyped donors, approximately 81% belonged to the genetic ancestry cluster associated with self-reported Caucasian donors. High-throughput TCR immunosequencing, statistical association of individual TCRs with disease status, and machine learning were combined to predict cytomegalovirus infection status. Besides the first cohort of around 700 subjects, a separate validation cohort made up of over 100 different subjects was used. The aim of the study was to test whether cataloging public T cell receptors could identify signatures of past pathogen exposure. The number of donors typed differed by locus, with about 620-630 for A, B, C, DRB1 and DQB1, 522 for DQA1, 600 to 610 for DPA1, and approximately 470 for DPB1. Both class I and class II loci were covered by HLA typing, at four-digit resolution.

The CDR3 runs 14 residues from the cysteine to the phenylalanine. The entry retains the CDR3 DNA only, 42 bases that are in frame from base 1. CDR1 and CDR2 are drawn from the germline V gene: KGHSH, LQKENI. Cut back by 6 bases and 0 bases, the V and J ends lie 12 bases apart. General findings and caveats noted by the study authors: The authors suggested that the approach could potentially be generalized to other disease states and immunological phenotypes. In a later analysis, most CMV-associated TCR beta chains were found to appear HLA-restricted, with HLA associations seemingly driven largely by CMV exposure. Because counts were too low, some 16 rarely observed V segments, including chromosome 9 orphons, were excluded from the earlier analysis of 587 of the donors. Compared with equally common non-associated chains, HLA-associated TCR beta chains in a later analysis were more clonally expanded and had lower generation probabilities. A total of roughly 160 TCR beta chains were listed by the study as associated with cytomegalovirus. This cohort had only TCR beta chains sequenced, and the lack of alpha or paired-chain data limited which features could be detected. Strong co-occurrence of HLA alleles, especially DR and DQ, made assigning TCR associations to individual alleles difficult. A later analysis reported that several top co-occurrence clusters appeared linked to parvovirus B19, influenza, CMV and Epstein-Barr virus. A later genetic analysis associated a missense DCLRE1C variant with V-gene and J-gene trimming of TCR beta chains, and an independent cohort replicated the association. In an earlier analysis of roughly 560 of the donors, most TCR beta V segments were observed in productive rearrangements about 90% or about 30% of the time, broadly matching IMGT annotations. In both the original and validation cohorts, the classifier was reported to diagnose cytomegalovirus status with high specificity and sensitivity. Immune exposure information for the cohort was limited to CMV serostatus. A later analysis associated about 18,000 TCR beta sequences with specific HLA alleles at a false discovery rate of 0.05. Presence/absence analyses assumed roughly uniform sequencing depth across donors, an assumption that may not hold. In vitro tests confirmed that a few of the cytomegalovirus-associated TCR beta chains recognize cytomegalovirus antigens. A further reported finding was that TCR beta sequences accurately predicted the HLA-A and HLA-B alleles for most subjects in the first cohort. Some IMGT-functional V segments, including TRBV6-2 and TRBV6-3, could not be distinguished by the 87-base-pair reads and were therefore excluded. A cluster of highly shared sequence variants was judged likely to represent a technical artifact of the sequencing pipeline. Because HLA typing was unavailable for some donors at each locus, only the typed subset was used in association tests. In a later genetic analysis, fewer N-insertions in productive TCRs were reported among donors in an Asian-associated ancestry cluster than the approximately 710-donor mean. While some public TCRs were present in many individuals, most TCR sequences turned up only very rarely across donors. In a later analysis, the rate of TCR association differed among HLA loci, with DRB1 alleles having the most associated TCRs and HLA-C alleles having the fewest. Linkage disequilibrium might explain the correlated functional status among segregating V segments, but an unknown experimental factor could not be excluded.

On this clone: The specificity of this receptor is unknown. Per-base qualities were not stored, and no clone one base away is much larger.

In total, roughly 670 healthy bone marrow donors made up the cohort. All cohort members were sampled while nominally healthy, although unrecorded immune exposures were likely present. The donor was CMV seropositive and was included in the group of some 290 seropositive cohort members. A peripheral blood sample was collected from each donor, and TCR beta sequencing was performed on peripheral blood mononuclear cells. Genomic DNA was extracted from the blood cell samples with the Qiagen DNeasy Blood Extraction Kit. The library came from the immunoSEQ multiplex PCR assay. The multiplex PCR relied on a mix of 60 forward primers for TCR Vbeta segments and 13 reverse primers for TCR Jbeta segments. A multiplex PCR assay on genomic DNA amplified the CDR3 region of rearranged TCR beta genes. On the Illumina HiSeq System, the amplified TCR beta libraries were sequenced as 87-base-pair reads. The paper's data handling went like this. A later analysis counted 75 million to 100 million unique TCR beta chains across the 550 to 750 repertoires, and some 12 million of these chains were shared by at least two donors. A nearest-neighbor algorithm error-corrected the raw reads and collapsed the reads into unique sequences, merging closely related sequences to remove PCR and sequencing errors. To assign V, D and J gene segments, CDR3 sequences were aligned to IMGT reference sequences. For a sequence to be retained, a match of at least six nucleotides was required to both a V gene segment and a J gene segment. Rearrangements were classified as productive when the CDR3 lacked stop codons and remained in frame with V and J, and all other rearrangements were classified as non-productive. Following IMGT convention, CDR3 was defined as the stretch from the second conserved V-encoded cysteine up to the conserved J-encoded phenylalanine. In an earlier analysis of 500 to 650 of the donors, sequences lacking an unambiguous match to a single V gene segment were excluded. In an earlier analysis of a few hundred of the donors, V segments were called functional above 56.7% productive rearrangements and were called segregating when the between-donor standard deviation exceeded 5%. A statistical classification framework was developed to diagnose cytomegalovirus status using the catalog of TCR beta chain sequences. In a later analysis, V and J genes were assigned by comparing TCR nucleotide sequences against IMGT/GENE-DB human TR gene sequences. In a later analysis, CDR3 sequences and most-parsimonious VDJ recombination scenarios were assigned using the TCRdist pipeline. In a later analysis, each TCR beta chain was defined by its CDR3 amino acid sequence together with its V-gene family, and reads lacking a unique V-gene family were excluded. In a later analysis, 500 to 700 highly shared, low-generation-probability nucleotide sequences were removed to address suspected cross-contamination and a sequencing artifact. A later analysis calculated a clonal expansion index for each public chain from normalized within-repertoire ranks of inferred template counts. In a later analysis, generation probabilities were computed using a VDJ recombination model fitted to out-of-frame rearrangements, and the results were checked against IGoR. In a later analysis, hypergeometric tests were used to score TCR-TCR, TCR-HLA and TCR-CMV co-occurrence, with a repertoire-size bias correction applied to TCR pairs. False discovery rates were estimated in a later analysis by permuting HLA or CMV assignments 20 times. A later analysis grouped co-occurring TCRs with DBSCAN, adding TCRdist sequence similarity when clustering within HLA-allele-positive subsets. Repertoires with fewer than 30,000 or more than 120,000 public chains, plus five repertoires with anomalous nucleotide sharing, were excluded from co-occurrence clustering. What TCRdb holds here is the immuneACCESS table cut down to in-frame rearrangements. Part of the clones is not present; checked against another copy, under half of the missing clones reflect an unresolved V gene, and the others are unexplained. That table supplies the V and J calls and clone size; D and trimming were determined from the DNA. For this sample the table gives approximately 150,000 clones, of which approximately 80% were detected only once. The ten largest clones take up about 2.6% of the sample.

Input material: PBMCs. Rearrangement joined TRBV18 to TRBJ2-7; the D region possibly corresponds to TRBD1 (5 bases align). The sequence derives from a woman aged 40 to 50 in good health and CMV-seropositive. The CDR3 corresponds to CASSRGAASYEQYF. DNA sequence: TGTGCCAGCTCTCGTGGGGCGGCCTCCTACGAGCAGTACTTC.